These T cell receptor beta chains were read from a single sample in a study of blood T cell repertoires in COVID-19. Here immunoSEQ multiplex PCR was the method, and the copy in TCRdb shows in-frame clones only, minus some. The sample shows 63,000 or so clones, about 88% of them seen only once. The sequencing input was peripheral blood. The source of these receptors is a man between 65 and 85 years old with active COVID-19. Each CDR3 is given without its conserved first and last residue. Each record gives: V gene, J gene, CDR3 protein.

>TRBV7-3|TRBJ2-7
ASSLVGGGEQY
>TRBV2|TRBJ2-7
ASSPQGYEQY
>TRBV30|TRBJ2-7
AWSADRGHPYEQY
>TRBV4-1|TRBJ2-3
ASAPPQGTSTDTQY
>TRBV7-2|TRBJ2-7
ASSPTRTGEQY
>TRBV27|TRBJ2-1
APPDYLSYNEQF
>TRBV4-3|TRBJ1-2
ASSQEAGANYGYT
>TRBV19|TRBJ2-5
ASRGRAEETQY
>TRBV4-3|TRBJ1-2
ASSQVNRGRNGYT
>TRBV28|TRBJ1-1
ASSPRTGQGNTEAF
>TRBV15|TRBJ2-1
ATRDPRSSYNEQF
>TRBV2|TRBJ2-3
ASSEDRVLDTQY
>TRBV5-1|TRBJ1-2
ASSLEAGFSGGYT
>TRBV3-1/TRBV3-2|TRBJ2-7
ASTDGGAYEQY
>TRBV9|TRBJ2-1
ASSPRGASSYNEQF
>TRBV29-1|TRBJ2-5
SARLAGVQETQY
>TRBV5-1|TRBJ2-3
ASSLAGRNPDTQY
>TRBV6-4|TRBJ1-1
ASPRANGGNTEAF
>TRBV6-5|TRBJ1-6
ARDRGISYNSPLH
>TRBV2|TRBJ1-2
ASSEIRGQGRGYT